This T cell receptor beta chain was observed in a study of a mutant IDH1 vaccine in newly diagnosed glioma. Study details: Commencement of vaccination occurred 4-6 weeks following radiotherapy alone, or concurrently with temozolomide cycles.

This table comes from immunoSEQ multiplex PCR, and its TCRdb copy is limited to in-frame clones, with some not included. Of about 34,000 clones listed, around nine tenths were seen once; the top ten hold 12%. By its share, this clone is medium-sized. No antigen is known for it. Additional DNA sequences in this sample encode the identical CDR3. Germline CDR1 reads SQVTM; CDR2 reads ANQGSEA. The V and J ends lost 6 bases and 6 bases respectively, with 14 bases between them. The CDR3 sequence is 12 residues long. Time point meaning: week 47, end of study. The content of each vaccine dose was 300 ug of mutant IDH1 20-mer peptide, and topical imiquimod accompanied it.

The gene calls are TRBV29-1 and TRBJ1-2; possible D gene TRBD1, 5 bases. The origin of this receptor is a woman aged 25 to 39 with glioma. This specimen consisted of PBMCs, obtained from a glioma patient whose treatment included an IDH1 peptide vaccine. The CDR3 protein is CSVDSSRDGYTF. CDR3 in DNA: TGCAGCGTCGATAGCTCCAGGGATGGCTACACCTTC. The full variable domain, its missing parts supplied by reference TRBV29-1 and TRBJ1-2, is SAVISQKPSRDICQRGTSLTIQCQVDSQVTMMFWYRQQPGQSLTLIATANQGSEATYESGFVIDKFPISRPNLTFSTLTVSNMSPEDSSIYLCSVDSSRDGYTFGSGTRLTVV.